The following is a TCR beta chain sequence with its context. Coverage ceases 3 residues before the CDR3 finishes, and the germline J gene fills in the end. This sample was taken from a study of T cells in women clearing cervical HPV infection. Trimming at V came to 1 base and at J to 7 bases, leaving 7 bases not matched to a gene. The length of the CDR3 is 17 residues. Germline lookup yields CDR1 SGHTA and CDR2 FQGTGA. Libraries were prepared by immunoSEQ multiplex PCR; TCRdb keeps only in-frame clonotypes and omits some of them. The sample totals 45,000 to 55,000 clones. The V and J genes are TRBV7-3 and TRBJ2-2; 12 bases agree with TRBD2. This clonotype was sampled from a woman aged 18 to 75 with a cervical HPV16 infection that either progressed to CIN3+ or cleared (not recorded which). The sample comprised blood buffy coat. Partial CDR3 DNA: TGTGCCAGCAGCTTAATGCCTAGCGGGGGGGCCTACGGGGAG. Its translation is CASSLMPSGGAYGE. Given in full, the CDR3 is CASSLMPSGGAYGELFF.